This T cell receptor beta chain appears in the sequencing data of a study of cytomegalovirus exposure and HLA in healthy donors. General observations from the study: Associated with cytomegalovirus, according to the listing, were 150 to 200 TCR beta chains. According to a later analysis, TCR clusters from the first cohort tended to co-occur in the 110 or so validation repertoires. TCR sequences were mostly rare, though some public TCRs occurred in many donors. In vitro, a few CMV-associated chains proved specific for CMV antigens.

V was clipped by 5 bases and J by 9 bases; unmatched bases: 12. The germline gives CDR1 SGHNT, CDR2 YYREEE (reference sequence). The CDR3 totals 16 residues. The protocol was immunoSEQ multiplex PCR, while the TCRdb copy is restricted to in-frame clones and leaves out a portion. The sample yields 55,000 to 80,000 clones, roughly 94% seen once. On this clone: Its antigen is undetermined.

The gene calls are TRBV5-4 and TRBJ1-6, with TRBD1 identical over 9 bases. Material for sequencing was PBMCs. The receptor's source is a woman between 18 and 29 years old in good health and CMV-seropositive. The CDR3 loop reads CASRPTPGTGTSPLHF. The CDR3 DNA reads as TGTGCCAGCAGACCTACCCCCGGGACAGGGACTTCACCCCTCCACTTT. The whole variable domain, remainder taken from reference TRBV5-4 and TRBJ1-6, is ETGVTQSPTHLIKTRGQQVTLRCSSQSGHNTVSWYQQALGQGPQFIFQYYREEENGRGNFPPRFSGLQFPNYSSELNVNALELDDSALYLCASRPTPGTGTSPLHFGNGTRLTVT.